This T cell receptor beta chain was documented in a study of T cell responses to AZD1222 COVID-19 vaccine. Here immunoSEQ multiplex PCR was the method, and the copy in TCRdb shows in-frame clones only, minus some. The sample yields fewer than 200,000 clones, about nine tenths seen once. The source was peripheral blood, collected on day 0 of AZD1222 vaccination. The origin of this receptor is an adult in good health.

The CDR3 reads CASSPGTSGGVTDTQYF. CDR3 DNA sequence: TGTGCCAGCAGCCCCGGGACTAGCGGGGGGGTCACAGATACGCAGTATTTT. The rearrangement links TRBV11-2 to TRBJ2-3; 16 positions match TRBD2. Per the germline V gene, CDR1 is SGHAT and CDR2 is FQNNGV. This CDR3 spans 17 amino acids. Losses at the gene ends were 5 bases for V and 2 bases for J; bases not matched to a gene: 4.